A selection of T cell receptor beta chains follows, all from one sample in a study of radiotherapy plus CTLA-4 blockade in lung cancer. Produced via immunoSEQ multiplex PCR; TCRdb's table is partial and in-frame only. The sample has under 25,000 clones; around 66% are singletons. Specimen: peripheral blood, collected from a patient treated with radiotherapy plus ipilimumab. The source is a human donor with non-small cell lung cancer who had stable disease on radiotherapy plus ipilimumab. The CDR3 runs from the conserved cysteine through the conserved F or W.

v_call	j_call	cdr3_aa
TRBV28	TRBJ2-7	CASSSEYEQYF
TRBV30	TRBJ1-5	CAWGTGFDQPQHF
TRBV11-2	TRBJ1-5	CASSFRGFSNQPQHF
TRBV4-1	TRBJ1-5	CASSQFTGGVGNQPQHF
TRBV7-9	TRBJ2-7	CASSLKQGDEQYF
TRBV28	TRBJ2-1	CASGPNSEQFF
TRBV9	TRBJ2-3	CASSPKTDTQYF
TRBV4-2	TRBJ2-6	CASSQDPLSSGANVLTF
TRBV20-1	TRBJ2-1	CSARTRAQQFF
TRBV19	TRBJ1-1	CASSIPTGLGTEAFF
TRBV9	TRBJ2-7	CASSANSGNSYEQYF
TRBV6-1	TRBJ2-7	CASSLLRGSYEQYF
TRBV11-2	TRBJ2-4	CASSLGYKNIQYF
TRBV5-1	TRBJ2-3	CASSLAGYDTQYF
TRBV4-3	TRBJ2-4	CASSQVVASVKNIQYF
TRBV5-1	TRBJ1-1	CASSLEWGTEAFF
TRBV7-9	TRBJ2-3	CASSAKRRFSDTQYF
TRBV5-1	TRBJ1-4	CASRHTDRTNEKLFF
TRBV2	TRBJ1-1	CASRRHLQNTEAFF
TRBV5-1	TRBJ1-2	CASSSKMEGGYTF
TRBV9	TRBJ1-2	CASSVRGGNYGYTF
TRBV11-2	TRBJ2-1	CASSLGPSGRAEGEQFF
TRBV6-1	TRBJ1-1	CASSHTAGGNTEAFF
TRBV7-2	TRBJ2-5	CASSLAVTLETQYF
TRBV2	TRBJ2-5	CASRIGVLETQYF
TRBV19	TRBJ1-5	CASSGTVSKPQHF
TRBV7-9	TRBJ1-1	CASSLDRFRDTEAFF
TRBV6-1	TRBJ2-3	CASTSLAAAPDTQYF
TRBV7-8	TRBJ1-4	CASSLRQGRNEKLFF
TRBV29-1	TRBJ1-2	CSVELETESGTEVRGYTF
TRBV5-6	TRBJ2-5	CASSLGDSQETQYF
TRBV7-2	TRBJ1-4	CASSRSGTGDEKLFF
TRBV9	TRBJ2-2	CASSVAGGLASPHRGELFF
TRBV19	TRBJ1-5	CATHRGNSNQPQHF
TRBV19	TRBJ2-3	CASKRGPTDTQYF
TRBV5-1	TRBJ1-3	CASSLEGQGVNTIYF
TRBV2	TRBJ2-7	CASSEGPSGEQYF
TRBV28	TRBJ2-2	CASSSGGIGSGELFF
TRBV19	TRBJ2-3	CATSPLAGDSDTQYF
TRBV7-9	TRBJ2-7	CASSLGTGAYEQYF
TRBV11-3	TRBJ2-1	CASSLEQGVGNEQFF
TRBV9	TRBJ2-3	CASSVLARGTDTQYF
TRBV7-2	TRBJ2-3	CASSLVAGGDTQYF
TRBV5-5	TRBJ2-5	CASNSGRRQETQYF
TRBV11-2	TRBJ1-4	CASSLLQGAGEKLFF
TRBV4-2	TRBJ2-7	CASSQERAFHYEQYF
TRBV18	TRBJ2-3	CASSPLNRRSSDTQYF
TRBV19	TRBJ2-1	CASSIGQTGNNEQFF
TRBV7-9	TRBJ2-7	CASSYRDASYEQYF
TRBV27	TRBJ2-1	CATTGRILGGYNEQFF